The source of this T cell receptor beta chain is a study of regulatory T cells in long-lasting Graves disease. Time point of the sample: newly diagnosed GD, antithyroid drugs for less than 3 months. PBMCs provided the RNA from which the TCR library was made. Arm-PCR of CDR3 regions and iRepertoire HTBI primers were used to build TCR beta libraries. TCRdb fed the multiplex PCR reads into MiXCR, producing one record per CDR3 protein. The sample yields 500,000 or so distinct CDR3 sequences, less than 15% seen once. Notes on this clonotype: A read error is possible here, since a much larger clone lies one base away.

With 6 bases clipped from V and 1 base from J, the junction kept 6 bases outside the gene matches. Looked up from germline, CDR1 is MDHEN and CDR2 is SYDVKM. This CDR3 contains 15 residues. A further study also used this sample, focusing on T cells in Graves' hyperthyroidism and ophthalmopathy.

This sample comprised peripheral blood mononuclear cells (PBMCs), obtained at new diagnosis, from a patient treated with antithyroid drugs. The receptor comes from a woman aged 45-65 years with Graves disease. The chain links TRBV28 to TRBJ2-1, with 7 positions matching TRBD2. For the CDR3, the DNA is TGTGCCAGCAGGACCTGGGGGGGGTCCTACAATGAGCAGTTCTTC. Translating it yields CASRTWGGSYNEQFF.